This T cell receptor beta chain was identified during a study of T-cell memory formation after mild COVID-19. As to this clonotype: Its antigen is not known.

Overall study results and limits: CD4+ bias marked clones expanding day 15 to 37, unlike balanced contracting clones. Contracting clones localized mainly to CM and EM when CD4+ and mainly to EMRA when CD8+. Some clones that responded turned up in pre-infection memory, which suggests that cross-reactive memory joined in.

This CDR3 is built from 18 residues. V shed 0 bases and J shed 5 bases, with 20 bases lying between them. CDR1 and CDR2 from the germline V gene are LGHNT and FRNRAP. From 5'RACE with constant-segment primers came TCR alpha and TCR beta cDNA libraries that carried sample barcodes and UMIs. TCRdb processed the 5' RACE reads anew with MiXCR; each CDR3 protein has one entry. The sample contains roughly 400,000 distinct CDR3 sequences, 15% to 20% of which appear only once. The chain is built from TRBV12-5 and TRBJ2-1, with D possibly matching TRBD2 (5 bases). The TCR sequence derives from a man aged 18 to 35 who had mild COVID-19 (a few samples of this study predate the infection). Cell type and time point are not known. The source material was PBMCs or a T cell subset sorted from them (not recorded which). CDR3 amino acids: CASGLVLISADWNNEQFF. The DNA for the CDR3 is TGTGCTAGTGGTTTGGTACTTATCTCGGCGGACTGGAACAATGAGCAGTTCTTC.